This T cell receptor (beta chain) derives from a study of chemoradiotherapy in HPV16-positive cancers. Background on the study: A couple of HPV16-positive patients' cells yielded candidate HPV-specific clones and common motifs.

V lost 5 bases to trimming and J lost 2 bases, with 13 bases between them. CDR1 MNHNS and CDR2 SASEGT come from the germline V gene. CDR3 size: 15 residues. About this clone: Its antigen is not known.

Produced via immunoSEQ multiplex PCR; TCRdb's table is partial and in-frame only. Here the sample spans approximately 1,800 clones, roughly 77% being singletons. The study's findings and limits: During treatment, candidate HPV-specific clones and E7-related motifs expanded in tumor.

The material sequenced was tumor tissue, taken from a patient who underwent chemoradiotherapy. This receptor was obtained from a human donor with HPV-associated anogenital cancer. The chain has TRBV6-1 and TRBJ1-5, with TRBD1 as a possible D gene (6 bases). CDR3 bases: TGTGCCAGCAGTCAGGGCAGGGGAGGCAATCAGCCCCAGCATTTT. Translating it yields CASSQGRGGNQPQHF.